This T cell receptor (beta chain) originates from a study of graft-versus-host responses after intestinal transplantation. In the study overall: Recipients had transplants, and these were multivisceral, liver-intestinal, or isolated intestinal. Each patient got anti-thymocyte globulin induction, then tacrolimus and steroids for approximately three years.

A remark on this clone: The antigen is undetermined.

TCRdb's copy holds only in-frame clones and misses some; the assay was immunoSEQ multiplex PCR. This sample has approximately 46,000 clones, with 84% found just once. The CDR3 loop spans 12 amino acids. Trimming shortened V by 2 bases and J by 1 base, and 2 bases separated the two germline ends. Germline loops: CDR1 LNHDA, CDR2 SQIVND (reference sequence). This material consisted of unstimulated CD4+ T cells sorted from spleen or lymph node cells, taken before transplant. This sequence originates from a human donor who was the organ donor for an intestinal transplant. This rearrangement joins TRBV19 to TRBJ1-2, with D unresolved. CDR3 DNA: TGTGCCAGTAGTATAAATAACTATGGCTACACCTTC. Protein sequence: CASSINNYGYTF.